This T cell receptor beta chain was profiled in a study of blood T cell repertoires in COVID-19. Whole-study context: Samples came from the United States, Italy and Spain, spanning acute and convalescent COVID-19. PBMCs, B-cell-depleted T cells, or T cells provided the cDNA or gDNA that made up the material.

This CDR3 comprises 16 residues. V lost 6 bases and J lost 7; bases outside the gene matches: 12. Germline lookup yields CDR1 LGHDT and CDR2 YNNKEL (reference sequence). Source study methods: Amplifying reference gene primers gave estimates of nucleated cell counts. Libraries were prepared by immunoSEQ multiplex PCR; TCRdb keeps only in-frame clonotypes and omits some of them. V, J and clone size are taken as reported in that table, and D and trimming were inferred from the DNA itself. The sample shows approximately 340,000 clones, around 83% of them seen only once. The chain links TRBV3-1 (or the pseudogene TRBV3-2) to TRBJ1-6; 7 nucleotides agree with TRBD1. The TCR sequence derives from a man younger than 45 with active or convalescent COVID-19. The sample comprised peripheral blood. CDR3 sequence reads: CASRRGGGERNSPLHF. For the CDR3, the DNA is TGTGCCAGCAGGAGAGGGGGCGGAGAGAGGAATTCACCCCTCCACTTT.